This note documents a single T cell receptor (beta chain) sequence. The clone's antigen remains unknown. No base quality values were provided; no much bigger clone lies one nucleotide off. The data derive from a study of shared clonotypes between healthy human individuals (dated by TCRdb to 2020 to 2021). General notes on the study: The cohort comprised a couple of women and a few men aged 18 to 49 years. For each donor, CD4 naive and CD4 memory were each run on three plates, CD8 naive on two plates, and CD8 memory on one plate. To increase sequencing depth and limit assay-specific biases, different laboratories used diverse techniques to prepare libraries and sequence TCR repertoires. To estimate repertoire size and how much clonotype sharing occurs between individuals, the study deeply sequenced the blood TCR repertoires of roughly 5 healthy adults. Per donor, leukapheresis produced somewhere between about 0.94 and 9 billion PBMCs. Overall results and qualifications from the work: Sampling was limited to blood, and TCR repertoires in tissue likely differ from TCR repertoires in blood. Clonotypes shared by all four sorted-subset donors showed higher generation probabilities than non-shared clonotypes. Across several donors, 5% to 6% of naive CD4, 3.5% of naive CD8, roughly 2.3% of memory CD4, and about 0.4% of memory CD8 clonotypes were shared. Larger estimated clonotype richness was generally found for naive subsets than for memory subsets. The small number of donors limited the genetic and exposure-history diversity represented. Pairwise subsampling led to the expectation that sequencing depth would affect the degree of clonotype sharing among donors. Incomplete sequencing was indicated by rarefaction of sorted-subset datasets, despite the large sequencing depth.

CD8 naive samples were obtained by positive selection for CCR7 among CD45RO-negative cells, yielding a CD45RA+CCR7+ population from which TemRA cells were excluded. The donors were healthy, HIV-negative adults with no recently reported acute infections or vaccinations. Every donor was a Caucasian adult residing in Nashville, Tennessee, USA. Blood was collected by leukapheresis, and PBMCs were isolated by Ficoll-Histopaque density gradient centrifugation and then cryopreserved in liquid nitrogen vapor phase. Purity and quantity of every magnetically sorted T cell population were checked by analytical flow cytometry. Genomic DNA was isolated from each sorted fraction and quantified by UV absorbance on a Nanodrop 2000c. Taken from cysteine to phenylalanine, the CDR3 has 17 residues. The kept DNA is CDR3 alone, 51 bases in frame from the first base. Cut back by 3 bases and 1 base, the V and J ends lie 20 bases apart. CDR1 and CDR2 are drawn from the germline V gene (reference sequence): GTSNPN, SVGIG.

TCR CDR3 regions were amplified from genomic DNA by multiplex PCR using the deep immunoSEQ assay. For each cell subset, the extracted genomic DNA was distributed evenly across all wells of several immunoSEQ 96-well plates, and each plate served as one replicate. For sorted subsets, around 200 ng genomic DNA, equal to about 30,000 T cell genomes, was loaded into each replicate PCR. Purified libraries were measured with a Qubit 3.0 fluorometer, size-checked on a Bioanalyzer 2100, and measured again with the KAPA Library Quantification kit. Every immunoSEQ 96-well plate was sequenced on a dedicated single-read 150-cycle Illumina NextSeq 550 flow cell. The authors' analysis ran thus. Because only junctional sequences without quality scores were contained in the immunoSEQ output, filtering matching that applied to full-length reads could not be performed. Sequences were annotated with PyIR, a Python wrapper for IgBLAST v1.9, using IMGT germline references to assign V/J genes and CDR3. Reads were filtered out if the reads had weak V/J assignments (E-value above 1e-6), no CDR3, stop codons, out-of-frame junctions, or ambiguous translated residues. V3J clonotypes were defined as sequences sharing the same inferred V gene, J gene, and CDR3 amino acid sequence. The percentage overlap between two repertoires was calculated by dividing the number of shared unique clonotypes by the size of the smaller repertoire. Repertoire richness was assessed with RTK rarefaction, the Chao1 estimator, and Recon v2.1 estimates of unobserved clonotypes. For all TCRbeta clonotypes obtained by the gDNA method from four donors, generation probabilities were computed with OLGA. Not all clones reach the TCRdb copy of this immuneACCESS table, which keeps in-frame sequences only. Checked studies attribute under half of the gap to unresolved V genes and leave the rest unexplained. For V, J and clone size, that table is used; D and trimming come from the DNA. The sample includes around 2,000,000 clones, with roughly 94% observed a single time. The ten top clones hold roughly 1% of the sample.

The specimen was naive CD8+ T cells sorted from blood. What this sample's cell subset or site label stands for: CD45RA+CCR7+. The sequence was collected from a man younger than 35 in good health. The chain is assembled from TRBV30 and TRBJ2-3; TRBD2 is a weak D gene call, 6 bases matching. The CDR3 sequence is CAWSVRGLLRGTDTQYF. The nucleotide sequence reads as follows: TGTGCCTGGAGCGTAAGGGGACTCCTAAGGGGCACAGATACGCAGTATTTT.